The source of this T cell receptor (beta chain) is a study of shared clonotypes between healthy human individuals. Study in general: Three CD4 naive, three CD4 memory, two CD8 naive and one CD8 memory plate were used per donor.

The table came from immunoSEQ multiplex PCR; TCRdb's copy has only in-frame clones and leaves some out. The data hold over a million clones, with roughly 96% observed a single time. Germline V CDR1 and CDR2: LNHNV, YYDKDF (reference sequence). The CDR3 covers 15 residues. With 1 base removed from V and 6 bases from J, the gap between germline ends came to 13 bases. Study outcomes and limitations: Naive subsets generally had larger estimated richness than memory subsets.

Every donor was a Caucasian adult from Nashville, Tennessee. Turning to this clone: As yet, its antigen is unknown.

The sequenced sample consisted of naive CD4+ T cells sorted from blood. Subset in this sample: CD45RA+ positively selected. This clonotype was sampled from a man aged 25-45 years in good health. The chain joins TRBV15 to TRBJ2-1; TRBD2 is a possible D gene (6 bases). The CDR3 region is CATSRVRQGGNEQFF. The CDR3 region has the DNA TGTGCCACCAGCAGAGTTAGGCAGGGAGGCAATGAGCAGTTCTTC.